These 28 T cell receptor beta chains came from one sample sequenced in a study of cytomegalovirus exposure and HLA in healthy donors (dated by TCRdb to about 2017). To prepare the library, the immunoSEQ multiplex PCR assay was applied. For the multiplex PCR, a mixture combining 60 forward primers for TCR Vbeta segments and 13 reverse primers for TCR Jbeta segments was used. In its TCRdb copy, this immuneACCESS table keeps in-frame sequences only and misses some clones. Where compared with another copy, unresolved V genes explain less than half of these, and the others have no known cause. The sample table shows about 40,000 clones, and about 70% are seen once. Jointly, the top ten make up nearly 4% of the sample. The source material was PBMCs. These receptors came from a man aged 40-50 years in good health and CMV-seronegative.

The V call is TRBV9, the J call TRBJ2-1, with 10 bases aligning to TRBD1. V was clipped by 7 bases and J by 6 bases; unmatched bases: 4. From germline, CDR1 is SGDLS and CDR2 YYNGEE. The CDR3 spans 13 residues. CDR3: CASEGTGVNEQFF. The CDR3 bases are TGTGCCAGCGAAGGGACAGGGGTCAATGAGCAGTTCTTC.

This clone has more than one count but fewer than ten. This chain connects TRBV5-4 to TRBJ1-1; possible D gene TRBD1, 6 bases. V lost 3 bases and J 0 bases, leaving 15 bases between the germline ends. CDR3 length: 16 residues. The V gene's germline CDR1 is SGHNT and CDR2 YYREEE (reference sequence). In DNA, the CDR3 is TGTGCCAGCAGCTCCCCTCGGGGGGCGATGAACACTGAAGCTTTCTTT. Encoded protein: CASSSPRGAMNTEAFF.

This clone has only a few counts. V usage is TRBV6-1 and J usage is TRBJ2-6; maybe TRBD2 (5 bases). Trimming cost V 4 bases and J 4 bases, with 11 bases left between them. This CDR3 region has 15 residues. CDR1 MNHNS and CDR2 SASEGT come from the germline V gene. The chain's CDR3 is CASSGKAAGANVLTF. For the CDR3, the DNA is TGTGCCAGCAGTGGAAAAGCGGCAGGGGCCAACGTCCTGACTTTC.

This clone has a handful of counts. The chain has TRBV4-1 and TRBJ1-4; TRBD1 is a possible D gene (6 bases). Germline CDR1 is MGHRA and CDR2 is YSYEKL. V was shortened by 2 bases and J by 2 bases, with 9 bases between the two germline ends. The CDR3 totals 15 residues. CDR3 amino acids: CASSQPGHTNEKLFF. CDR3 nucleotides: TGCGCCAGCAGCCAACCGGGACATACTAATGAAAAACTGTTTTTT.

This clone was seen just once. The rearrangement uses TRBV6-5 and TRBJ2-4, with a weak D call TRBD2 (5 bases). The ends were cut back, 0 bases at V and 7 bases at J, with 10 bases in the middle. In germline, CDR1 is MNHEY, CDR2 SVGAGI. This CDR3 has 14 amino acids. CDR3 sequence (DNA): TGTGCCAGCAGTTACTCGACCGGGGAGAACATTCAGTACTTC. Amino acids: CASSYSTGENIQYF.

The chain links TRBV28 to TRBJ2-7, with a weak D call TRBD2 (6 bases). The CDR3 covers 14 residues. Looked up from germline, CDR1 is MDHEN and CDR2 is SYDVKM. Trimming stripped 5 bases from V and 5 bases from J, with 16 bases between. The CDR3 loop is CASSPGGSENEQYF. In nucleotides, the CDR3 is TGTGCCAGCAGTCCTGGGGGGTCGGAGAACGAGCAGTACTTC.

The chain is built from TRBV7-2 and TRBJ2-7, with D tentatively TRBD2 (5 bases). The V gene's germline CDR1 is SGHTA and CDR2 FQGNSA. V lost 5 bases and J 3 bases, leaving 14 bases between the germline ends. The CDR3 extends over 14 amino acids. CDR3 sequence (DNA): TGTGCCAGCAGCCAAGACTCGGGGATCTACGAGCAGTACTTC. It translates to CASSQDSGIYEQYF.

This clone was recorded a few times. The chain has TRBV2 and TRBJ1-2, with D uncertain. This CDR3 comprises 14 residues. Germline CDR1 is SNHLY and CDR2 is FYNNEI. V was pared by 8 bases and J by 1 base, with 14 bases between. The CDR3 reads CASRSGIFNYGYTF. The CDR3 DNA reads TGTGCCAGCCGTTCGGGGATTTTTAACTATGGCTACACCTTC.

This chain joins TRBV18 and TRBJ2-7; TRBD1 matches 8 bases. Germline V gives CDR1 KGHSH, CDR2 LQKENI. The J segment lost 0 bases and the V segment lost 3 bases, leaving 4 bases of the junction unmatched. The CDR3 is made up of 15 amino acids. The CDR3 nucleotides are TGTGCCAGCTCACCCGGGACAGGACTCTCCTACGAGCAGTACTTC. It encodes CASSPGTGLSYEQYF.

The chain links TRBV28 to TRBJ1-1; 7 bases agree with TRBD1. V was pared by 5 bases and J by 1 base, with 4 bases of the junction left unmatched. This CDR3 region has 14 residues. CDR1 and CDR2 from the germline V gene are MDHEN and SYDVKM. The DNA for the CDR3 is TGTGCCAGCAGTCTCGGGACAGCGAACACTGAAGCTTTCTTT. The encoded protein is CASSLGTANTEAFF.

V usage is TRBV7-6 and J usage is TRBJ1-3; 8 bases are a match to TRBD1. From germline, CDR1 is SGHVS and CDR2 FNYEAQ. After removal of 5 bases from V and 2 bases from J, the junction contained 8 bases not matched to a gene. CDR3 length equals 16 residues. CDR3 residues: CASSLLETGAGNTIYF. The CDR3 coding sequence is TGTGCCAGCAGCCTTCTCGAGACAGGGGCTGGAAACACCATATATTTT.

The chain uses TRBV6-1 and TRBJ1-2, with TRBD1 matching 10 bases. V dropped 6 bases and J dropped 0; count of bases not matched to a gene: 4. CDR1 is MNHNS and CDR2 is SASEGT in the germline V gene. This CDR3 has 15 residues. The CDR3 sequence is CASRTGQGANYGYTF. DNA of the CDR3: TGTGCCAGCAGGACTGGACAGGGGGCTAACTATGGCTACACCTTC.

The V call is TRBV19, the J call TRBJ2-3, with D tentatively TRBD1 (6 bases). This CDR3 has 13 residues. Looked up from germline, CDR1 is LNHDA and CDR2 is SQIVND (reference sequence). The ends were cut back, 6 bases at V and 7 bases at J, with 14 bases in the middle. The CDR3 is CASSNNRVNTQYF. CDR3 bases: TGTGCCAGTAGCAATAACAGGGTTAATACGCAGTATTTT.

V and J are TRBV6-1 and TRBJ2-7, with 9 bases matching TRBD1. The CDR3 is made up of 17 amino acids. Germline assignment: CDR1 MNHNS and CDR2 SASEGT. The V gene end was trimmed by 3 bases and the J gene end by 2 bases; junction bases not matched to a gene: 11. The CDR3 DNA sequence: TGTGCCAGCAGTGACCTGCCCCGGACAGGGGACCCCTACGAGCAGTACTTC. Its translation is CASSDLPRTGDPYEQYF.

The V and J genes are TRBV5-1 and TRBJ1-4; D call uncertain. CDR3 length equals 12 residues. V was shortened by 6 bases and J by 8 bases, with 11 bases between the two germline ends. From germline, CDR1 is SGHRS and CDR2 YFSETQ. CDR3 residues: CASTKGGEKLFF. CDR3 coding DNA: TGCGCCAGCACCAAGGGAGGCGAAAAACTGTTTTTT.

The chain recombines TRBV5-8 with TRBJ2-7; a possible D gene is TRBD2 (5 bases). This CDR3 spans 14 amino acids. CDR1 and CDR2 from the germline V gene are SGHTS and YDEGEE. Trimming shortened V by 2 bases and J by 1 base, and 10 bases separated the two germline ends. The CDR3 DNA is TGTGCCAGCAGCTTTGGGAGAGGATCCTACGAGCAGTACTTC. This codes for CASSFGRGSYEQYF. Combining the CDR3 with reference TRBV5-8 and TRBJ2-7 gives the whole variable domain EAGVTQSPTHLIKTRGQQATLRCSPISGHTSVYWYQQALGLGLQFLLWYDEGEERNRGNFPPRFSGRQFPNYSSELNVNALELEDSALYLCASSFGRGSYEQYFGPGTRLTVT.

V gene TRBV11-2 combines with J gene TRBJ1-5; D remains ambiguous. V was trimmed by 2 bases and J by 4 bases, leaving 6 bases between them. CDR1 is SGHAT, CDR2 FQNNGV, per germline. The CDR3 consists of 13 residues. The CDR3 DNA is TGTGCCAGCAGCTTATCGCGGAATCAGCCCCAGCATTTT. Translation gives CASSLSRNQPQHF. Filled out from reference TRBV11-2 and TRBJ1-5, the complete variable domain reads EAGVAQSPRYKIIEKRQSVAFWCNPISGHATLYWYQQILGQGPKLLIQFQNNGVVDDSQLPKDRFSAERLKGVDSTLKIQPAKLEDSAVYLCASSLSRNQPQHFGDGTRLSIL.

The chain couples TRBV11-2 to TRBJ1-1; no definite D call. Germline-derived CDR1 and CDR2 are SGHAT and FQNNGV. The ends were cut back, 2 bases at V and 6 bases at J, with 10 bases in the middle. This CDR3 has 13 amino acids. CDR3 sequence: CASSLLRLSEAFF. The CDR3 DNA is TGTGCCAGCAGCTTACTACGGTTATCTGAAGCTTTCTTT.

The chain employs TRBV6-1 and TRBJ1-1, with D maybe TRBD1 (5 bases). CDR3 length: 13 amino acids. Germline values: CDR1 MNHNS, CDR2 SASEGT. Trimming stripped 8 bases from V and 4 bases from J, with 14 bases between. In DNA form, the CDR3 reads TGTGCCAGCCAACTGGAGGGGACCACTGAAGCTTTCTTT. Encoded protein: CASQLEGTTEAFF.

This clone has only a few counts. V and J are TRBV30 and TRBJ1-3; tentative D call: TRBD1 (6 bases). V was clipped by 0 bases and J by 0 bases, with 15 bases between them. The CDR3 has 17 residues. CDR1 and CDR2 (germline): GTSNPN, SVGIG (reference sequence). The DNA of the CDR3 is TGTGCCTGGAGTGTACGTGGGGGCCGCAACTCTGGAAACACCATATATTTT. Translation gives CAWSVRGGRNSGNTIYF.

The V call is TRBV7-9, the J call TRBJ1-3, with 10 bases identical to TRBD1. Germline CDR1 and CDR2: SEHNR and FQNEAQ (reference sequence). V trimming: 3 bases; J trimming: 2 bases; junction bases outside the gene matches: 4. There are 16 residues in the CDR3. This CDR3 reads CASSLGQGTPGNTIYF. In DNA, the CDR3 is TGTGCCAGCAGCTTGGGACAGGGGACGCCTGGAAACACCATATATTTT. Drawing the rest from reference TRBV7-9 and TRBJ1-3, the complete variable domain is DTGVSQNPRHKITKRGQNVTFRCDPISEHNRLYWYRQTLGQGPEFLTYFQNEAQLEKSRLLSDRFSAERPKGSFSTLEIQRTEQGDSAMYLCASSLGQGTPGNTIYFGEGSWLTVV.

V gene TRBV13 combines with J gene TRBJ2-7; D gene uncertain. Trimming removed 3 bases from V and 4 bases from J, with 4 bases in between. The germline CDR1 and CDR2 sequences are PRHDT and FYEKMQ (reference sequence). The CDR3 is 11 residues long. CDR3 sequence (DNA): TGTGCCAGCAGCTTCTCGTACGAGCAGTACTTC. Translation: CASSFSYEQYF. The variable domain in full, completed from reference TRBV13 and TRBJ2-7, reads AAGVIQSPRHLIKEKRETATLKCYPIPRHDTVYWYQQGPGQDPQFLISFYEKMQSDKGSIPDRFSAQQFSDYHSELNMSSLELGDSALYFCASSFSYEQYFGPGTRLTVT.

The chain is built from TRBV29-1 and TRBJ2-5, with 7 bases that match TRBD1. The CDR3 length is 14 residues. CDR1 SQVTM and CDR2 ANQGSEA come from the germline V gene. The ends lost 4 bases at V and 1 base at J; junction bases unmatched: 6. Written as DNA, the CDR3 is TGCAGCGTTGGTAGAACAGGGGTCCAAGAGACCCAGTACTTC. Amino acid sequence: CSVGRTGVQETQYF.

The chain recombines TRBV9 with TRBJ2-2; possibly TRBD2 for D (5 bases). Germline CDR1 reads SGDLS; CDR2 reads YYNGEE. Trimming removed 3 bases from V and 9 bases from J, with 15 bases in between. This CDR3 is 14 amino acids long. The CDR3 nucleotides are TGTGCCAGCAGCGCCGAGGGAAGGCACCGGGAGCTGTTTTTT. Protein product: CASSAEGRHRELFF.

The chain joins TRBV15 to TRBJ2-7, with D possibly matching TRBD2 (5 bases). The V end lost 3 bases, the J end lost 5 bases, and 14 bases lay between the germline ends. From germline, CDR1 is LNHNV and CDR2 YYDKDF (reference sequence). The CDR3 sequence is 14 residues long. As DNA, the CDR3 is TGTGCCACCAGCAGGGAGGAGGAAAGTGACGAGCAGTACTTC. Translating gives CATSREEESDEQYF. Full variable domain (rest looked up from reference TRBV15 and TRBJ2-7): DAMVIQNPRYQVTQFGKPVTLSCSQTLNHNVMYWYQQKSSQAPKLLFHYYDKDFNNEADTPDNFQSRRPNTSFCFLDIRSPGLGDTAMYLCATSREEESDEQYFGPGTRLTVT.

The chain joins TRBV29-1 to TRBJ2-7, with a possible D match to TRBD1 (6 bases). Looked up from germline, CDR1 is SQVTM and CDR2 is ANQGSEA. The CDR3 consists of 14 residues. The V and J ends lost 1 base and 4 bases respectively, with 14 bases between them. This CDR3 is CSVEGGGYSYEQYF. The CDR3 DNA follows: TGCAGCGTTGAAGGAGGGGGATATAGTTACGAGCAGTACTTC.

The V gene is TRBV30, the J gene TRBJ1-2, with D perhaps TRBD1 (6 bases). CDR1 GTSNPN and CDR2 SVGIG come from the germline V gene (reference sequence). This CDR3 is 13 amino acids long. Trimming took off 0 bases at V and 2 bases at J, with 7 bases between the two ends. CDR3 DNA: TGTGCCTGGAGTGTTGGACAGAACTATGGCTACACCTTC. Amino acids: CAWSVGQNYGYTF.

The V call is TRBV10-3, the J call TRBJ2-5; weak D call: TRBD1 (6 bases). Trimming removed 0 bases from V and 4 bases from J, with 9 bases in between. This CDR3 comprises 14 residues. The germline gives CDR1 ENHRY, CDR2 SYGVKD. CDR3 coding DNA: TGTGCCATCAGTGAGTCGAGCAGGGGAGAGACCCAGTACTTC. Amino acids: CAISESSRGETQYF.